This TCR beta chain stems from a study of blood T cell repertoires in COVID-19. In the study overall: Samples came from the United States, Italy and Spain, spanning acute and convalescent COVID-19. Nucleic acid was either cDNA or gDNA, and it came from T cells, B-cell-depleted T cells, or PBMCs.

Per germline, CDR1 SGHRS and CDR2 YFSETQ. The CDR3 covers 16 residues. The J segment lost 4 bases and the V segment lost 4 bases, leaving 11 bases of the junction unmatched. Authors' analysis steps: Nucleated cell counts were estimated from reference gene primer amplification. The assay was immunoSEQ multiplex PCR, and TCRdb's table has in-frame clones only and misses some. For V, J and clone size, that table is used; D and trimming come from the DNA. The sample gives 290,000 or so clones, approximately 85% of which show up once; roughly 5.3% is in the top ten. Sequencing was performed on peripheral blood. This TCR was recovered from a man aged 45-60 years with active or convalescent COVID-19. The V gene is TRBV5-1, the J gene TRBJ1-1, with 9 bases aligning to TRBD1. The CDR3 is CASSRTGGMGGTEAFF. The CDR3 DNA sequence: TGCGCCAGCAGCAGAACAGGGGGCATGGGGGGCACTGAAGCTTTCTTT.